These 10 T cell receptor beta chains came from one sample sequenced in a study of Ad26.COV2.S vaccination and SARS-CoV-2 variants. Treatment meaning: some 20 received Ad26.COV2.S at low or high dose, single or two shots; several received placebo; per-sample allocation not given. Specimens were obtained on day 63 following the first vaccine or placebo injection. The method was immunoSEQ multiplex PCR; TCRdb's version includes in-frame clones alone and lacks a portion of them. The sample lists 300,000 to 350,000 clones, 75% to 90% occurring once. Source: peripheral blood, taken in a trial of Ad26.COV2.S vaccine versus placebo. Source of these receptors: a person between 18 and 65 years old who received the Ad26.COV2.S COVID-19 vaccine or a placebo.

The genes are TRBV18 and TRBJ1-6; 7 bases fit TRBD1. V lost 5 bases, J lost 7 bases, and 2 bases stayed unmatched. CDR3 length equals 13 residues. CDR1 is KGHSH and CDR2 is LQKENI in the germline V gene. The chain's CDR3 is CASSGQENSPLHF. The CDR3 nucleotides read TGTGCCAGCTCAGGACAGGAGAATTCACCCCTCCACTTT.

This clone was picked up one time. The chain recombines TRBV9 with TRBJ2-2, with D maybe TRBD2 (6 bases). Germline lookup yields CDR1 SGDLS and CDR2 YYNGEE. The CDR3 has 14 amino acids. V lost 4 bases and J lost 6, with 13 bases in between. CDR3 residues: CASSLGGNAGELFF. In DNA, the CDR3 is TGTGCCAGCAGCCTCGGGGGAAATGCCGGGGAGCTGTTTTTT.

The chain joins TRBV9 to TRBJ1-4; D is unresolved. CDR3 length: 13 residues. Per the germline V gene, CDR1 is SGDLS and CDR2 is YYNGEE. V was shortened by 5 bases and J by 8 bases, with 13 bases between the two germline ends. The CDR3, as DNA: TGTGCCAGCAGTGCGGATGGCCGGGAAAAACTGTTTTTT. Protein product: CASSADGREKLFF. Together with reference TRBV9 and TRBJ1-4, the CDR3 gives the full variable domain: DSGVTQTPKHLITATGQRVTLRCSPRSGDLSVYWYQQSLDQGLQFLIQYYNGEERAKGNILERFSAQQFPDLHSELNLSSLELGDSALYFCASSADGREKLFFGSGTQLSVL.

The V call is TRBV18, the J call TRBJ2-7; D is perhaps TRBD2 (7 bases). The CDR3 runs to 15 residues. Germline loops: CDR1 KGHSH, CDR2 LQKENI. V was pared by 2 bases and J by 7 bases, with 18 bases between. This chain's CDR3 is CASSPGGAALGEQYV. The CDR3 region has the DNA TGTGCCAGCTCACCAGGGGGGGCAGCGTTGGGAGAGCAGTACGTC.

This rearrangement joins TRBV7-2 to TRBJ2-5, with 9 bases lining up with TRBD1. The length of the CDR3 is 15 residues. With 5 bases clipped from V and 4 bases from J, the junction kept 8 bases outside the gene matches. The germline gives CDR1 SGHTA, CDR2 FQGNSA. In DNA, the CDR3 is TGTGCCAGCAGCCAACAGGGGGCGCGGGGAGAGACCCAGTACTTC. It yields the protein CASSQQGARGETQYF.

The chain joins TRBV3-1 (or the pseudogene TRBV3-2) to TRBJ2-3; D call uncertain. CDR3 size: 15 residues. Germline CDR1 is LGHDT and CDR2 is YNNKEL (reference sequence). V lost 1 base and J 9 bases, leaving 17 bases between the germline ends. The CDR3 loop reads CASSQGVLISDTQYF. CDR3 bases: TGTGCCAGCAGCCAAGGGGTCTTAATCTCCGACACGCAGTATTTT.

The chain couples TRBV4-3 to TRBJ2-2; the match to TRBD1 covers 10 bases. The CDR3 consists of 17 residues. J lost 5 bases, V lost 1 base, and 7 bases had no gene match. The germline CDR1 and CDR2 sequences are LGHNA and YSLEER. The CDR3 is CASSQAAGTGVTGELFF. The DNA of the CDR3 is TGCGCCAGCAGCCAAGCCGCCGGGACAGGGGTAACCGGGGAGCTGTTTTTT.

This clone was detected once. The chain links TRBV9 to TRBJ1-1; D remains ambiguous. Per the germline V gene, CDR1 is SGDLS and CDR2 is YYNGEE. Trimming left V 3 bases short and J 6 bases short, with 12 bases between. There are 13 residues in the CDR3. This CDR3 is CASSGQADAEAFF. In DNA form, the CDR3 reads TGTGCCAGCAGCGGGCAGGCGGACGCTGAAGCTTTCTTT.

V usage is TRBV18 and J usage is TRBJ2-3; 15 bases are shared with TRBD2. Per the germline V gene, CDR1 is KGHSH and CDR2 is LQKENI. The CDR3 consists of 18 residues. V lost 3 bases and J lost 8; bases outside the gene matches: 12. The CDR3 DNA sequence: TGTGCCAGCTCACCTCCGGGACTAGCGGGGGGAAGAGGAGGTACGCAGTATTTT. It specifies CASSPPGLAGGRGGTQYF.

The V call is TRBV15, the J call TRBJ2-3; D not certain. Trimming pared 0 bases from V and 0 bases from J, leaving 10 bases between. The CDR3 consists of 16 residues. Germline V gene sequence: CDR1 LNHNV, CDR2 YYDKDF (reference sequence). CDR3 coding DNA: TGTGCCACCAGCAGAGAGCCAGAACCTAGCACAGATACGCAGTATTTT. Translating it yields CATSREPEPSTDTQYF.